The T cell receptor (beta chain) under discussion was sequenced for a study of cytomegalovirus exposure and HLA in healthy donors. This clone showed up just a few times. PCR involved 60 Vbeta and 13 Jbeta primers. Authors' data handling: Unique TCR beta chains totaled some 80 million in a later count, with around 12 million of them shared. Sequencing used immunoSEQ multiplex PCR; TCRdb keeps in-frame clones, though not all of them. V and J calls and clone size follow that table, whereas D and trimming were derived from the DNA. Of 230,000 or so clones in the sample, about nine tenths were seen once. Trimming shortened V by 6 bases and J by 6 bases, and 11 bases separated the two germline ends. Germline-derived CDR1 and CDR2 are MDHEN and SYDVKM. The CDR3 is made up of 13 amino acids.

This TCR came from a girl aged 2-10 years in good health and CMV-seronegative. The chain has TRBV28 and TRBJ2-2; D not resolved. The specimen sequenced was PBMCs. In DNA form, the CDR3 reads TGTGCCAGCAGCCTTCAGGTAGCCGGGGAGCTGTTTTTT. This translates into CASSLQVAGELFF.